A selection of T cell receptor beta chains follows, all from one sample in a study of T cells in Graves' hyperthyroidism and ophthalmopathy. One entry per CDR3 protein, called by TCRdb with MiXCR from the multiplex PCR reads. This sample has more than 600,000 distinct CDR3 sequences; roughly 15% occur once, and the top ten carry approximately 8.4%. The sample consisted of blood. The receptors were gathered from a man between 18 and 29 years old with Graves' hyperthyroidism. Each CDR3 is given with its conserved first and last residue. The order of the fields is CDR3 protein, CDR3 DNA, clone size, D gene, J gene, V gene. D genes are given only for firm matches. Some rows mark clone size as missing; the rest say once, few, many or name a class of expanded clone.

CASSLALEGARDTQYF TGTGCCAGCAGCTTAGCGTTGGAGGGGGCACGAGATACGCAGTATTTT many - TRBJ2-3 TRBV7-8
CAWSGKSTGHLDGYTF TGTGCCTGGAGTGGAAAATCGACAGGGCACCTCGATGGCTACACCTTC - TRBD1 TRBJ1-2 TRBV30
CASSAAASGDQETQYF TGTGCCAGCAGCGCGGCGGCTAGCGGAGACCAAGAGACCCAGTACTTC - TRBD2 TRBJ2-5 TRBV5-4
CASSIYRGRRETQYF TGTGCCAGCAGTATTTACAGGGGGCGGCGGGAGACCCAGTACTTC many TRBD1 TRBJ2-5 TRBV12-3/TRBV12-4
CASKWGTSSYNEQFF TGTGCCAGCAAATGGGGTACCAGCTCCTACAATGAGCAGTTCTTC - - TRBJ2-1 TRBV7-2
CACSRLAGGQHGELFF TGTGCCTGCAGCCGACTAGCGGGAGGGCAGCACGGGGAGCTGTTTTTT - TRBD2 TRBJ2-2 TRBV6-1
CASSHLAGVNEQYF TGCGCCAGCAGTCACCTAGCGGGGGTCAACGAGCAGTACTTC few TRBD2 TRBJ2-7 TRBV4-1
CASRTGTGGLEQYF TGCGCCAGCAGAACCGGGACAGGGGGGTTAGAGCAGTACTTC few TRBD1 TRBJ2-7 TRBV5-1
CSVEDRGSNQPQHF TGCAGCGTTGAGGACAGGGGAAGCAATCAGCCCCAGCATTTT - TRBD1 TRBJ1-5 TRBV29-1
CATSGLAETQYF TGTGCCACCAGCGGATTGGCGGAGACCCAGTACTTC few - TRBJ2-5 TRBV24-1
CASSLFGRGQEAFF TGTGCCAGCAGTTTATTCGGCAGGGGGCAGGAAGCTTTCTTT - TRBD1 TRBJ1-1 TRBV28
CASSLLAAQETQYF TGTGCCAGCAGCTTATTGGCTGCCCAAGAGACCCAGTACTTC many - TRBJ2-5 TRBV7-9
CSVTQTHSGNTIYF TGCAGCGTCACCCAGACGCACTCTGGAAACACCATATATTTT many - TRBJ1-3 TRBV29-1
CSARRSSTDTQYF TGCAGTGCTAGAAGGTCTAGCACAGATACGCAGTATTTT - - TRBJ2-3 TRBV20-1
CASSPLRARYNEQFF TGTGCCAGCTCCCCTCTGCGCGCCCGATACAATGAGCAGTTCTTC once - TRBJ2-1 TRBV9
CASSYLGQTPYEQYF TGTGCCAGCAGTTACCTGGGACAGACACCCTACGAGCAGTACTTC - TRBD1 TRBJ2-7 TRBV6-5
CASSRESNQPQHF TGTGCCAGCAGCCGGGAATCTAATCAGCCCCAGCATTTT - - TRBJ1-5 TRBV7-9
CASLPWNGQETQYF TGTGCCAGCTTACCTTGGAACGGGCAAGAGACCCAGTACTTC - - TRBJ2-5 TRBV18
CASSIDGMSSYNSPLHF TGTGCCAGTAGTATCGATGGGATGAGCTCCTATAATTCACCCCTCCACTTT - - TRBJ1-6 TRBV19
CASSEPQGPERETQYF TGCGCCAGCAGTGAGCCTCAGGGTCCTGAGCGGGAGACCCAGTACTTC many - TRBJ2-5 TRBV10-1
CASLGGAGTGELFF TGTGCCAGCCTCGGGGGCGCGGGCACCGGGGAGCTGTTTTTT - - TRBJ2-2 TRBV6-1
CASSSPGLNRNTGELFF TGTGCCAGCAGTTCACCGGGACTCAATAGGAACACCGGGGAGCTGTTTTTT - - TRBJ2-2 TRBV28
CASGITGNQPQHF TGTGCCAGCGGAATCACAGGGAATCAGCCCCAGCATTTT many - TRBJ1-5 TRBV2
CSVDQQQETQYF TGCAGCGTTGATCAACAGCAAGAGACCCAGTACTTC - - TRBJ2-5 TRBV29-1
CASSDPGLSLGEQYF TGTGCCAGCAGTGATCCGGGACTATCCCTGGGCGAGCAGTACTTC - TRBD2 TRBJ2-7 TRBV25-1
CASSLLGGRESTDTQYF TGTGCCAGCAGCTTATTGGGGGGGCGGGAAAGCACAGATACGCAGTATTTT - - TRBJ2-3 TRBV7-3
CASRFGQGSTEAFF TGTGCCAGCAGATTCGGGCAGGGGTCCACTGAAGCTTTCTTT few - TRBJ1-1 TRBV7-9
CASSRDPLREQYF TGTGCCAGCAGCCGGGACCCCTTAAGGGAGCAGTACTTC many - TRBJ2-7 TRBV7-2
CASSPRTGDYEQYF TGCGCCAGCAGCCCCCGGACAGGGGATTACGAGCAGTACTTC few TRBD1 TRBJ2-7 TRBV4-1
CASSLAASGGPYNEQFF TGTGCCAGCAGTCTCGCGGCTAGCGGGGGCCCCTACAATGAGCAGTTCTTC - TRBD2 TRBJ2-1 TRBV6-2/TRBV6-3
CASSSDPTGQGYEKLFF TGTGCCAGCAGTTCCGACCCCACGGGACAGGGGTATGAAAAACTGTTTTTT - TRBD1 TRBJ1-4 TRBV27
CASSSRGSYEQYF TGTGCCAGCAGCTCGCGGGGCTCCTACGAGCAGTACTTC many - TRBJ2-7 TRBV11-3
CASSLPDSNYGYTF TGTGCCAGCAGTTTACCTGACAGCAACTATGGCTACACCTTC many - TRBJ1-2 TRBV28
CASEDGYEQYF TGTGCCAGTGAGGACGGGTACGAGCAGTACTTC many - TRBJ2-7 TRBV18
CASRKQGLNYGYTF TGTGCCAGCAGGAAACAGGGCCTTAACTATGGCTACACCTTC many - TRBJ1-2 TRBV28
CASIRGDRPNYGYTF TGTGCCAGCATCCGGGGGGACAGACCTAACTATGGCTACACCTTC many TRBD1 TRBJ1-2 TRBV2
CASSPTDRALDTDAFF TGCGCCAGCAGCCCTACTGACAGGGCCTTGGACACTGACGCTTTCTTT few TRBD1 TRBJ1-1 TRBV5-1
CASSLRLVRHEQYF TGTGCCAGCAGTTTAAGGCTAGTTCGGCACGAGCAGTACTTC many - TRBJ2-7 TRBV28
CASRAADRAHGYTF TGTGCCAGCAGGGCCGCAGACAGGGCTCATGGCTACACCTTC - TRBD1 TRBJ1-2 TRBV12-3/TRBV12-4
CASRRRDTEYGYTF TGTGCCAGTAGAAGACGGGACACCGAATATGGCTACACCTTC few - TRBJ1-2 TRBV2
CATSGGTQQFF TGTGCCACCAGCGGAGGGACACAGCAGTTCTTC - - TRBJ2-1 TRBV15
CAWRVYNSPLHF TGTGCCTGGAGGGTCTATAATTCACCCCTCCACTTT few - TRBJ1-6 TRBV30
CASSFYQVPIETQYF TGTGCCAGCAGCTTCTATCAGGTCCCTATCGAGACCCAGTACTTC many - TRBJ2-5 TRBV11-2
CASSWDRVDTDTQYF TGCGCCAGCAGCTGGGACAGGGTTGACACAGATACGCAGTATTTT many TRBD1 TRBJ2-3 TRBV5-1
CSVQGTTGANVLTF TGCAGTGTCCAGGGGACCACCGGGGCCAACGTCCTGACTTTC - - TRBJ2-6 TRBV20-1
CASSPPGSYEQYF TGTGCCAGCAGTCCCCCGGGTAGCTACGAGCAGTACTTC many - TRBJ2-7 TRBV18
CASSETGMPYEQYF TGTGCCAGCAGCGAGACAGGGATGCCCTACGAGCAGTACTTC - TRBD1 TRBJ2-7 TRBV6-1
CASSPRKAGDYETQYF TGTGCCAGCAGCCCTAGAAAAGCGGGAGATTACGAGACCCAGTACTTC many TRBD2 TRBJ2-5 TRBV28
CASSGGLAGGSEQYF TGTGCCAGCAGCGGGGGACTAGCGGGAGGTTCCGAGCAGTACTTC few TRBD2 TRBJ2-7 TRBV9
CSVGTGPNYGYTF TGCAGCGTTGGGACGGGGCCTAACTATGGCTACACCTTC - - TRBJ1-2 TRBV29-1
CASSLHSTSGINEQFF TGTGCCAGCAGCCTTCACTCGACTAGCGGGATTAATGAGCAGTTCTTC many TRBD2 TRBJ2-1 TRBV7-2
CASRPRGLNSPLHF TGTGCCAGCAGGCCGAGGGGGCTTAATTCACCCCTCCACTTT - TRBD1 TRBJ1-6 TRBV28
CAWSGTGDYEQYF TGTGCCTGGTCCGGGACGGGAGACTACGAGCAGTACTTC many - TRBJ2-7 TRBV30
CASSVGPVSYEQYF TGTGCCAGCAGCGTAGGACCGGTTTCCTACGAGCAGTACTTC few - TRBJ2-7 TRBV9
CASSERGGTQYF TGTGCCAGCAGTGAGAGAGGGGGTACGCAGTATTTT many - TRBJ2-3 TRBV2
CASSLGGDEKLFF TGTGCCAGCAGCTTAGGGGGCGATGAAAAACTGTTTTTT - - TRBJ1-4 TRBV7-8
CASSPIRTGGTYEQYF TGTGCCAGCAGCCCGATACGGACAGGGGGCACCTACGAGCAGTACTTC - TRBD1 TRBJ2-7 TRBV28
CASSLRQDYGYTF TGTGCCAGCAGTCTGAGACAGGACTATGGCTACACCTTC many - TRBJ1-2 TRBV28
CASSFDSLLAGGGDTQYF TGTGCCAGCAGCTTTGACTCGTTGCTAGCGGGAGGAGGAGATACGCAGTATTTT many TRBD2 TRBJ2-3 TRBV5-6